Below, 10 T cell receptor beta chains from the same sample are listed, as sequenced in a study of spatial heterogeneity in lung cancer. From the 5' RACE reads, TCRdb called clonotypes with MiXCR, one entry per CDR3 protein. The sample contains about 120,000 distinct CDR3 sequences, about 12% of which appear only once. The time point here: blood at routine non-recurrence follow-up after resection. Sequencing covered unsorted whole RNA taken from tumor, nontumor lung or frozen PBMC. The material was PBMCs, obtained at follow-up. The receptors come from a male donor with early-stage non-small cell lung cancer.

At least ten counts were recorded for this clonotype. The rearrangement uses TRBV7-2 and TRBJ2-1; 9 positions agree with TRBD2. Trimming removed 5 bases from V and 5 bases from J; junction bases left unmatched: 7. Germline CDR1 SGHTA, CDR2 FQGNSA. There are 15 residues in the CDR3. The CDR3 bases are TGTGCCAGCAGCCGGCGGGGGGGCAAGGACAATGAGCAGTTCTTC. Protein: CASSRRGGKDNEQFF.

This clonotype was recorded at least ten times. The CDR3 region is CASTPGGFQPQHF. The CDR3, as DNA: TGTGCCAGCACCCCCGGCGGGTTTCAGCCCCAGCATTTT. The rearrangement links TRBV12-3 or TRBV12-4 to TRBJ1-5; D gene ambiguous. V lost 7 bases and J lost 6, with 13 bases in between. The CDR3 runs 13 residues.

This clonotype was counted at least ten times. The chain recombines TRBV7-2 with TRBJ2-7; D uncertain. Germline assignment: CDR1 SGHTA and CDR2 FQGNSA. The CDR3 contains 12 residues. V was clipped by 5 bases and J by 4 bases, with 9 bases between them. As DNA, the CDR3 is TGTGCCAGCAGCCTCGACCAGTACGAGCAGTACTTC. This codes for CASSLDQYEQYF.

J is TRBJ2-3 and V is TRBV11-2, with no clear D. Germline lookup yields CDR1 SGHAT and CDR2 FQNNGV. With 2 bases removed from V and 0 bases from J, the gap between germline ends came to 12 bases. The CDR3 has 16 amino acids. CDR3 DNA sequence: TGTGCCAGCAGCTTACCCCTTCGAACTAGCACAGATACGCAGTATTTT. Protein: CASSLPLRTSTDTQYF. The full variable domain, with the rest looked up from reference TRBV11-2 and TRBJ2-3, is EAGVAQSPRYKIIEKRQSVAFWCNPISGHATLYWYQQILGQGPKLLIQFQNNGVVDDSQLPKDRFSAERLKGVDSTLKIQPAKLEDSAVYLCASSLPLRTSTDTQYFGPGTRLTVL.

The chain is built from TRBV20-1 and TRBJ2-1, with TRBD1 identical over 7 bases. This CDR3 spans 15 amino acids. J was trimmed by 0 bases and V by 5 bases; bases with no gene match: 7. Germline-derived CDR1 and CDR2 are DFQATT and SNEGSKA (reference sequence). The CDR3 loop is CSAVDRTLSYNEQFF. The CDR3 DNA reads TGCAGTGCTGTGGACAGGACGCTCTCCTACAATGAGCAGTTCTTC.

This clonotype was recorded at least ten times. CDR3 DNA sequence: TGTGCCAGCGGACATCAGGAAAACTATGGCTACACCTTC. Residues: CASGHQENYGYTF. The chain has TRBV28 and TRBJ1-2; D might be TRBD1 (5 bases). Germline loops: CDR1 MDHEN, CDR2 SYDVKM. This CDR3 region has 13 residues. V lost 8 bases to trimming and J lost 2 bases, with 12 bases between them.

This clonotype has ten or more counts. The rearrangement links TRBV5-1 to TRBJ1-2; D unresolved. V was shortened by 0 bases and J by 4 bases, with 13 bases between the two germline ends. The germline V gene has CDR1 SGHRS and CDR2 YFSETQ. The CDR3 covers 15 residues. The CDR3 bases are TGCGCCAGCAGCTTGGATATGGCAGTCGGCTATGGCTACACCTTC. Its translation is CASSLDMAVGYGYTF. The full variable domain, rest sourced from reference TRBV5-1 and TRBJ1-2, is KAGVTQTPRYLIKTRGQQVTLSCSPISGHRSVSWYQQTPGQGLQFLFEYFSETQRNKGNFPGRFSGRQFSNSRSEMNVSTLELGDSALYLCASSLDMAVGYGYTFGSGTRLTVV.

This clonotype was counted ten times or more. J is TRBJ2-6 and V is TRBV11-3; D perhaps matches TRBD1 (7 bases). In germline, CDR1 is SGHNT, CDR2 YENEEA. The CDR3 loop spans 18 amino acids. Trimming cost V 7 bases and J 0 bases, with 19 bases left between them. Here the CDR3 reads CASTPRQGLSSGANVLTF. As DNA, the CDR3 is TGTGCCAGCACTCCCAGACAGGGACTCTCCTCTGGGGCCAACGTCCTGACTTTC.

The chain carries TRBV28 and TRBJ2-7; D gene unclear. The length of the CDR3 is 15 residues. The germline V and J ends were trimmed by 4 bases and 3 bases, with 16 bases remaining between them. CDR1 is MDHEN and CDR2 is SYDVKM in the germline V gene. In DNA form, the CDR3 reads TGTGCCAGCAGTTCCCTGGGGAACTATCTCTACGAGCAGTACTTC. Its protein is CASSSLGNYLYEQYF.

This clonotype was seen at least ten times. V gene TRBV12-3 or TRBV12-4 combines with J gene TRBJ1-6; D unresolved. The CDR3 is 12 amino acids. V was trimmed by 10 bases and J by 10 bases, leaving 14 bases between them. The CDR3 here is CATSSLSSPLHF. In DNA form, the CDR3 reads TGTGCCACCTCGAGCCTCTCATCACCCCTCCACTTT.